This TCR beta chain was sequenced for a study of blood T cell repertoires in COVID-19. Background on the study: Acute-phase and convalescent COVID-19 samples originated in the United States, Italy and Spain.

The CDR3 is made up of 14 amino acids. With 5 bases clipped from V and 5 bases from J, the junction kept 4 bases outside the gene matches. Germline assignment: CDR1 SEHNR and CDR2 FQNEAQ (reference sequence). The protocol was immunoSEQ multiplex PCR, while the TCRdb copy is restricted to in-frame clones and leaves out a portion. The sample holds 280,000 or so clones, roughly 88% seen once. Everyone who took part was roughly 18 to 89 years old, and they came from 24 US areas. Recovery among Cohort 3 donors was established by two negative PCRs, clearance, or symptom resolution. This sequence joins TRBV7-9 and TRBJ2-7, with TRBD1 identical over 12 bases. The source of this sequence is a man aged 25 to 40 who had recovered from COVID-19. Sequencing was done on a sample of PBMCs or T cells enriched from blood (not recorded which). CDR3 in DNA: TGTGCCAGCAGCGCGGGACAGGGGGCCCACGAGCAGTACTTC. This encodes CASSAGQGAHEQYF.